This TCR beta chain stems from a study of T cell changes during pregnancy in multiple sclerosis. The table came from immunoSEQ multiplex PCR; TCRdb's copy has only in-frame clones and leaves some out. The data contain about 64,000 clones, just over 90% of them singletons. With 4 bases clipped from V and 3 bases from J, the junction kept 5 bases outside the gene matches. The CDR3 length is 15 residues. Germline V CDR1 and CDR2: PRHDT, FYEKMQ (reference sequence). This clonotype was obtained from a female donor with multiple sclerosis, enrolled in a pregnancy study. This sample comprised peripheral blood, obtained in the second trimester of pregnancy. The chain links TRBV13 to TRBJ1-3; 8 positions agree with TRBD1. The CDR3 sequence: CASSSWTGIGNTIYF. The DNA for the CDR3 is TGTGCCAGCAGCTCATGGACAGGGATTGGAAACACCATATATTTT.